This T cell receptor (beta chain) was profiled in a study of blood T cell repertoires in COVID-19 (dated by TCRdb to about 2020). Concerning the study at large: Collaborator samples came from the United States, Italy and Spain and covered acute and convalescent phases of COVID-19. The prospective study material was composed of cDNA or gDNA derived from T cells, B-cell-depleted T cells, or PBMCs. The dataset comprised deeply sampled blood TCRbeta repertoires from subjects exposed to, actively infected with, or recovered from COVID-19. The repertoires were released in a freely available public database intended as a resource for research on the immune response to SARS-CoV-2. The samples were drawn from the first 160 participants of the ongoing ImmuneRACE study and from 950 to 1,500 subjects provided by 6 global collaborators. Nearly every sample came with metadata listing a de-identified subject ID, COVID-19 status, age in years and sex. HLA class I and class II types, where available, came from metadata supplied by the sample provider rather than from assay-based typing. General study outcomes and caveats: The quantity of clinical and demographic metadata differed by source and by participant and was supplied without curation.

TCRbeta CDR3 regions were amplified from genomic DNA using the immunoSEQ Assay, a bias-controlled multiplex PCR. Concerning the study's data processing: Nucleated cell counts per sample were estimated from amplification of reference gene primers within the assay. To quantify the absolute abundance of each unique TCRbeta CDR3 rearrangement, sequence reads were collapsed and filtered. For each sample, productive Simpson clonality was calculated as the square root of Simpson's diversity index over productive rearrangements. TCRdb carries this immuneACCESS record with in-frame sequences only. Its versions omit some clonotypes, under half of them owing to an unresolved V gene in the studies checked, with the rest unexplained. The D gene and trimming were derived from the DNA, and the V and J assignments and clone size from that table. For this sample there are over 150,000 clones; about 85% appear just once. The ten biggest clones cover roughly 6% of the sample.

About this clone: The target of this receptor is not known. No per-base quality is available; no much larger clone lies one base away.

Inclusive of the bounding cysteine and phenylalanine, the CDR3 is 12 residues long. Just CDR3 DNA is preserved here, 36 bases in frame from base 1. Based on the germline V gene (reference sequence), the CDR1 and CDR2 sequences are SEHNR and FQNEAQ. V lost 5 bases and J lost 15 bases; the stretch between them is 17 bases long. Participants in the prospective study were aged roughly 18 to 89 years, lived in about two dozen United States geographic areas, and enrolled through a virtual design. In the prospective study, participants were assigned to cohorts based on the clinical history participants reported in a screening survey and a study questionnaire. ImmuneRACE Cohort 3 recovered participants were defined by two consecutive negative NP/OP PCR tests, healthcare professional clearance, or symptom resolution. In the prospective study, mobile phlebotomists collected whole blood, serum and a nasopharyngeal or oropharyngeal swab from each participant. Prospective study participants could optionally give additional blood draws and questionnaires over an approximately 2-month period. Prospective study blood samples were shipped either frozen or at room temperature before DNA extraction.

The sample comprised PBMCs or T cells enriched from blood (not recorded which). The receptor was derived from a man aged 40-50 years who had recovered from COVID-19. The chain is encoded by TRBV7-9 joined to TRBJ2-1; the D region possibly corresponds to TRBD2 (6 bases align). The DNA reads TGTGCCAGCAGCCGTGGGGGGACGGCGTCGTTCTTC. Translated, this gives CASSRGGTASFF.